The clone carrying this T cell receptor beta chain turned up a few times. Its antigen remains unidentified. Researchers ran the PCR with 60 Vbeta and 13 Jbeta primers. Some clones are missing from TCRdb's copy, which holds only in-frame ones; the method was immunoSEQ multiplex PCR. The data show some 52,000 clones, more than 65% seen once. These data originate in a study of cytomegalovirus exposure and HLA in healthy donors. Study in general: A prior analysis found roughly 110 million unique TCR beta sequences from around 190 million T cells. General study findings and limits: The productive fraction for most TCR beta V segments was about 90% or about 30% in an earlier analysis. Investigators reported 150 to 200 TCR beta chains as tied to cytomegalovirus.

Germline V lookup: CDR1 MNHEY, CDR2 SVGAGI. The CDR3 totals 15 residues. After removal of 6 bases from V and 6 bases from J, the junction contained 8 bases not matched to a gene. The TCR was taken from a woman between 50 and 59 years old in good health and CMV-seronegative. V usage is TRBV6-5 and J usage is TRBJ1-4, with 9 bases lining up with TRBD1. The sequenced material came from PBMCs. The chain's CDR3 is CASRAPGQGHEKLFF. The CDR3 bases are TGTGCCAGCAGGGCCCCGGGACAGGGACATGAAAAACTGTTTTTT.